The source of this T cell receptor beta chain is a study of blood T cell repertoires in COVID-19 (dated by TCRdb to 2019 to 2021). Context from the whole study: The collaborator samples originated in the United States, Italy and Spain and spanned the acute and convalescent phases of COVID-19. The prospective study material was composed of cDNA or gDNA derived from T cells, B-cell-depleted T cells, or PBMCs. Subjects who had been exposed to COVID-19, were actively infected with it, or had recovered from it provided the deeply sampled blood TCRbeta repertoires that made up the dataset. The repertoires were released in a freely available public database meant as a resource for research on the immune response to SARS-CoV-2. The samples were drawn from the first 160 participants of the ongoing ImmuneRACE study and from 950 to 1,500 subjects provided by 6 global collaborators. Sample metadata almost always included a de-identified subject ID, COVID-19 status, age in years and sex. Where available, HLA class I and class II types were taken from metadata supplied by the sample provider and were not determined by assay-based typing.

TCRbeta CDR3 regions were amplified from genomic DNA by means of the immunoSEQ Assay, a bias-controlled multiplex PCR. Concerning the study's data processing: Within the assay, amplification of reference gene primers was used to estimate how many nucleated cells each sample contained. To quantify the absolute abundance of each unique TCRbeta CDR3 rearrangement, sequence reads were collapsed and filtered. For each sample, productive Simpson clonality was calculated as the square root of Simpson's diversity index across productive rearrangements. This immuneACCESS table, as held by TCRdb, lists in-frame sequences with V and J called but not all clones. Of the missing ones, under half trace to an unresolved V gene in checked studies; the others have no known cause. For V, J and clone size, that table is used; D and trimming come from the DNA. This sample lists tens of thousands of clones; approximately 90% were detected once. The top ten hold 10% to 15% of the sample.

The germline V gene provides CDR1 MNHEY and CDR2 SVGAGI. From V the trimming removes 0 bases and from J it removes 9 bases, while the gene matches leave 3 bases of the junction unaccounted for. The CDR3 runs 15 residues from the cysteine to the phenylalanine. The read is trimmed to its CDR3 DNA, 45 bases read in frame from base 1. As to this clone: Its antigen remains unidentified. The record has no base qualities; no much larger clone is one base away.

Collaborating institutions collected whole blood in K2EDTA tubes following their own protocols. Collaborator samples were shipped for TCRbeta analysis as frozen whole blood, isolated PBMCs, or DNA extracted from either sample type. The paper's findings and limits, for the study overall: How much clinical and demographic metadata was included differed by source and by participant, and the metadata was provided uncurated.

The chain couples TRBV6-5 to TRBJ1-6; a stretch of 9 junction bases matches TRBD1. The sequenced sample consisted of peripheral blood. The source is a man at least 80 years old with acute or convalescent COVID-19. The DNA sequence is as follows: TGTGCCAGCAGTTACTCACAGGGGGCTGGTTCACCCCTCCACTTT. The encoded protein is CASSYSQGAGSPLHF.